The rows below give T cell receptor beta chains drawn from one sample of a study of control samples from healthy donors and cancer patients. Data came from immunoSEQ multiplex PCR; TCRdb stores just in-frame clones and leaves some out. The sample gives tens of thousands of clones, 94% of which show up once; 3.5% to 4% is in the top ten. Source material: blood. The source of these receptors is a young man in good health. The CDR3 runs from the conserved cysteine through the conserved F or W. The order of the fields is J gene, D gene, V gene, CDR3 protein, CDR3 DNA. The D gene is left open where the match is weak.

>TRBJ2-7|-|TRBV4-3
CASSQDDYLNAYEQYF
TGCGCCAGCAGCCAAGACGACTACCTAAATGCCTACGAGCAGTACTTC
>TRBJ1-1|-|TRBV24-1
CATSDGGGTEAFF
TGTGCCACCAGTGATGGGGGTGGCACTGAAGCTTTCTTT
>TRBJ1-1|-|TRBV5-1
CASRQVSGGGTEAFF
TGCGCCAGCCGACAAGTCTCCGGCGGAGGAACTGAAGCTTTCTTT
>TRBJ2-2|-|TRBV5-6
CASSSLNTGELFF
TGTGCCAGCAGCTCCCTAAACACCGGGGAGCTGTTTTTT
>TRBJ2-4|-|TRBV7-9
CASSPKSKNIQYF
TGTGCCAGCAGCCCCAAGTCCAAAAACATTCAGTACTTC
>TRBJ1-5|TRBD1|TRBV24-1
CATSDTGTGGVGNQPQHF
TGTGCCACCAGTGACACCGGGACAGGGGGAGTCGGCAATCAGCCCCAGCATTTT
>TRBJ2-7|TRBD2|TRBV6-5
CASRSGVLYEQYF
TGTGCCAGCAGAAGCGGGGTACTATACGAGCAGTACTTC
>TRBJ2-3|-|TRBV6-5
CASSSAGMSPTDTQYF
TGTGCCAGCAGTTCCGCTGGGATGTCCCCCACAGATACGCAGTATTTT
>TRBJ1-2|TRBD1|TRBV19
CASSMGDSGFYGYTF
TGTGCCAGTAGTATGGGGGACAGCGGTTTCTATGGCTACACCTTC
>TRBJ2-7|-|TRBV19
CASSIGDRGYEQYF
TGTGCCAGTAGTATAGGAGACCGGGGGTACGAGCAGTACTTC
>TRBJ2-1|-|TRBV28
CASSLVPGLNPYNEQFF
TGTGCCAGCAGTTTAGTCCCGGGATTAAACCCCTACAATGAGCAGTTCTTC
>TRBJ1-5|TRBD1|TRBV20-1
CSASSSYGTEYSNQPQHF
TGCAGTGCTAGTTCCTCTTATGGGACAGAGTATAGCAATCAGCCCCAGCATTTT
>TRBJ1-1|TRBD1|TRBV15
CATSREYSTGRTEAFF
TGTGCCACCAGCAGAGAATACTCGACAGGGAGAACTGAAGCTTTCTTT
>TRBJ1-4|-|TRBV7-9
CASSSLSTNEKLFF
TGTGCCAGCAGTTCACTTTCAACTAATGAAAAACTGTTTTTT
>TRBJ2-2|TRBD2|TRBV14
CASSQEASGDTGELFF
TGTGCCAGCAGCCAAGAAGCTAGCGGCGACACCGGGGAGCTGTTTTTT
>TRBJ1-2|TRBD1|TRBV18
CASSRSPGQDPTNYGYTF
TGTGCCAGCTCACGTTCTCCGGGACAGGACCCTACTAACTATGGCTACACCTTC